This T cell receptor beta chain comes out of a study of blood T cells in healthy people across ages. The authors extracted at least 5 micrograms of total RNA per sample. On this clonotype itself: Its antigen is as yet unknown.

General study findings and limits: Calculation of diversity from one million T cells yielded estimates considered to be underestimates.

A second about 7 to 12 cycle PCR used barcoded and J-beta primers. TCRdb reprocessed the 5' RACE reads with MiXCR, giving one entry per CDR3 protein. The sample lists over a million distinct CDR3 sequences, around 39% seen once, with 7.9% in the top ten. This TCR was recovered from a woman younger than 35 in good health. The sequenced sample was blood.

CDR3 bases: TGTGCCAGCAGCTTTTGGGGGGGGAAGGAGCAGTTCTTC. This encodes CASSFWGGKEQFF. The chain employs TRBV7-3 and TRBJ2-1, with TRBD2 matching over 7 bases. After removal of 3 bases from V and 10 bases from J, the junction contained 6 bases not matched to a gene. The CDR3 consists of 13 residues. Germline V lookup: CDR1 SGHTA, CDR2 FQGTGA.